Below, one T cell receptor (beta chain) is given with its context. The sample comes from a study of blood T cell repertoires in COVID-19. About the study: Sample material is recorded as cDNA or gDNA derived from T cells, B-cell-depleted T cells, or PBMCs.

In the original workflow: Amplification of reference gene primers was used by the study to estimate nucleated cell counts. This table comes from immunoSEQ multiplex PCR, and its TCRdb copy is limited to in-frame clones, with some not included. The V and J calls and the clone size are those of that table, but D and trimming were determined from the DNA. The repertoire holds tens of thousands of clones, with approximately 70% as singletons. After removal of 1 base from V and 5 bases from J, the junction contained 10 bases not matched to a gene. There are 17 residues in the CDR3. Per the germline V gene, CDR1 is GTSNPN and CDR2 is SVGIG (reference sequence).

The J gene is TRBJ2-6, the V gene TRBV30, with TRBD1 identical over 8 bases. The receptor was derived from a man aged 80 or over with acute or convalescent COVID-19. What was sequenced was peripheral blood. CDR3 region: CAWSGAGGFFRANVLTF. CDR3 DNA: TGTGCCTGGAGTGGGGCAGGGGGCTTCTTCAGGGCCAACGTCCTGACTTTC.